Below, 10 T cell receptor beta chains from the same sample are listed, as sequenced in a study of identical twins. TCRdb independently ran MiXCR on the 5' RACE reads; one entry per CDR3 protein. The data contain some 600,000 distinct CDR3 sequences, about 7.1% of them singletons. A further study also used this sample, focusing on yellow fever vaccine responses in identical twins.

The sequenced material came from PBMCs. The source of these receptors is a woman under 30 in good health.

This clonotype came up many times. This rearrangement joins TRBV3-1 to TRBJ1-3; 8 nucleotides line up with TRBD1. The CDR3 length is 16 residues. Germline loops: CDR1 LGHDT, CDR2 YNNKEL (reference sequence). Trimming took 2 bases from V and 4 from J; bases not matched to a gene: 7. The CDR3 sequence: CASSQNGQGLGNTIYF. The CDR3, as DNA: TGTGCCAGCAGCCAAAATGGACAGGGATTGGGAAACACCATATATTTT. Complete variable domain (other parts from reference TRBV3-1 and TRBJ1-3): DTAVSQTPKYLVTQMGNDKSIKCEQNLGHDTMYWYKQDSKKFLKIMFSYNNKELIINETVPNRFSPKSPDKAHLNLHINSLELGDSAVYFCASSQNGQGLGNTIYFGEGSWLTVV.

The chain is built from TRBV29-1 and TRBJ2-5; perhaps D is TRBD1 or TRBD2 (5 bases each). This CDR3 is built from 14 residues. The V gene's germline CDR1 is SQVTM and CDR2 ANQGSEA. The V end lost 7 bases, the J end lost 2 bases, and 17 bases lay between the germline ends. The CDR3 bases are TGCAGCGCCGCTAGGGGTAGCGCTCAAGAGACCCAGTACTTC. Its protein is CSAARGSAQETQYF.

This clonotype was seen a handful of times. This chain uses TRBV2 with TRBJ2-3; 10 bases are shared with TRBD2. This CDR3 is built from 18 residues. CDR1 and CDR2 (germline): SNHLY, FYNNEI. V gave up 5 bases and J gave up 1 base; unmatched junction bases: 12. In DNA form, the CDR3 reads TGTGCCAGCAGTTTCCCCACCTTAGCGGGGGGCGGCACAGATACGCAGTATTTT. This codes for CASSFPTLAGGGTDTQYF.

The chain links TRBV20-1 to TRBJ2-7, with D maybe TRBD2 (6 bases). The germline gives CDR1 DFQATT, CDR2 SNEGSKA (reference sequence). This CDR3 is 15 amino acids long. V lost 4 bases and J 1 base, leaving 17 bases between the germline ends. The chain's CDR3 is CSATPLRGGSYEQYF. CDR3 DNA: TGCAGTGCTACCCCGCTGAGGGGAGGATCCTACGAGCAGTACTTC.

This clonotype came up a few times. This rearrangement joins TRBV7-6 to TRBJ2-3; tentatively, D is TRBD2 (5 bases). Germline CDR1 is SGHVS and CDR2 is FNYEAQ. The germline V and J ends were trimmed by 5 bases and 2 bases, with 8 bases remaining between them. CDR3 length: 13 residues. CDR3 protein: CASSPSHTDTQYF. As DNA, the CDR3 is TGTGCCAGCAGCCCTAGCCACACAGATACGCAGTATTTT.

With regard to this clonotype: The germline gene is not matched at one end of the junction; a read error may be the cause. The gene calls are TRBV20-1 and TRBJ2-3; D is possibly TRBD1 (6 bases). CDR1 DFQATT and CDR2 SNEGSKA come from the germline V gene (reference sequence). CDR3 length equals 14 residues. The CDR3 DNA reads TGCAGTGCCAGAGGGGGATCTAGCACAGATACGCAGTATTTT. Residues: CSARGGSSTDTQYF.

The J gene is TRBJ1-2, the V gene TRBV5-1; D gene ambiguous. CDR1 SGHRS and CDR2 YFSETQ come from the germline V gene. V shed 0 bases and J shed 4 bases, with 16 bases lying between them. The CDR3 contains 16 residues. Written as DNA, the CDR3 is TGCGCCAGCAGCTTGGACGCCACCCCGTTTGGCTATGGCTACACCTTC. Protein: CASSLDATPFGYGYTF.

This clonotype showed up just a few times. The CDR3 DNA sequence: TGTGCCAGCAGCCAAGCCAGGGCGAACACCGGGGAGCTGTTTTTT. It specifies CASSQARANTGELFF. The chain has TRBV3-1 and TRBJ2-2, with a weak D call TRBD1 (5 bases). Germline assignment: CDR1 LGHDT and CDR2 YNNKEL (reference sequence). The CDR3 runs 15 residues. With 1 base removed from V and 0 bases from J, the gap between germline ends came to 6 bases.

This clonotype was detected a few times. This rearrangement joins TRBV7-9 to TRBJ1-5; 11 nucleotides align to TRBD1. This CDR3 region has 16 residues. V trimming: 4 bases; J trimming: 6 bases; junction bases outside the gene matches: 8. CDR1 SEHNR and CDR2 FQNEAQ come from the germline V gene (reference sequence). CDR3 DNA sequence: TGTGCCAGCAGCTCTTCCGGGACAGGGGGTTCTCAGCCCCAGCATTTT. Translating it yields CASSSSGTGGSQPQHF.

J is TRBJ1-4 and V is TRBV29-1; 9 positions match TRBD1. Trimming at V came to 2 bases and at J to 11 bases, leaving 9 bases not matched to a gene. Germline-derived CDR1 and CDR2 are SQVTM and ANQGSEA. The length of the CDR3 is 14 residues. This CDR3 reads CSVEPGQGVRKLFF. For the CDR3, the DNA is TGCAGCGTTGAACCGGGACAGGGTGTGAGGAAACTGTTTTTT.